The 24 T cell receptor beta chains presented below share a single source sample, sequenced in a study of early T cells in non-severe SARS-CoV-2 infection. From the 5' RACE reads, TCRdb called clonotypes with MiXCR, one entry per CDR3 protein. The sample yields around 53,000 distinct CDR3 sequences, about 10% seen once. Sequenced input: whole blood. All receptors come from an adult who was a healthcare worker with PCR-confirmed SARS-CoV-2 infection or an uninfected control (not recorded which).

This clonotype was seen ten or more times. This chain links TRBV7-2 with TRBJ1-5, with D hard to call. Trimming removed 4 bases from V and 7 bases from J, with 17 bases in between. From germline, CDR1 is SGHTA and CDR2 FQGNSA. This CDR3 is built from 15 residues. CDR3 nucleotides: TGTGCCAGCAGCTCGCGGGCCGCCGGTGGCCAGCCCCAGCATTTT. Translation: CASSSRAAGGQPQHF.

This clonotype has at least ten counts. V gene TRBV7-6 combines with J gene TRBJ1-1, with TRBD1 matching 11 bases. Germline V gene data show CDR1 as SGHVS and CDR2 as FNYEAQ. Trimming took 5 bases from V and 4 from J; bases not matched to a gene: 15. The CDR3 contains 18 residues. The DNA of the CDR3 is TGTGCCAGCAGCGCCCAAATAGGGACAGGGGGATTGGGCACTGAAGCTTTCTTT. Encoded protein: CASSAQIGTGGLGTEAFF.

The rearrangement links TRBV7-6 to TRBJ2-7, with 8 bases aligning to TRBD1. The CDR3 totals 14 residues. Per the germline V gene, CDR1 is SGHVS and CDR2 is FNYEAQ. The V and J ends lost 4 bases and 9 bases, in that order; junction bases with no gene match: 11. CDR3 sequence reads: CASSSDRGLLRQYF. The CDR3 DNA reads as TGTGCCAGCAGCTCCGACAGGGGCCTTCTCAGGCAGTACTTC.

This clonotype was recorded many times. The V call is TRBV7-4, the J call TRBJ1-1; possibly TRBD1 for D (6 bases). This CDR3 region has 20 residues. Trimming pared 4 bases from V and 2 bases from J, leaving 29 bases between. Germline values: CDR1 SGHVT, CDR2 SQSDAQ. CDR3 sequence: CASSWPTGQLHYAINTEAFF. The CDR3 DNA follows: TGTGCCAGCAGCTGGCCCACAGGACAGCTACATTACGCTATCAACACTGAAGCTTTCTTT.

The CDR3 DNA is TGCGCCAGCAGCTTGGGGGATGGGCAGTACTTC. Translated: CASSLGDGQYF. The chain employs TRBV5-1 and TRBJ2-7; D ambiguous. Looked up from germline, CDR1 is SGHRS and CDR2 is YFSETQ. This CDR3 contains 11 residues. The V gene lost 0 bases and the J gene lost 9 bases, with 7 bases spanning the gap. The full variable domain, its missing parts supplied by reference TRBV5-1 and TRBJ2-7, is KAGVTQTPRYLIKTRGQQVTLSCSPISGHRSVSWYQQTPGQGLQFLFEYFSETQRNKGNFPGRFSGRQFSNSRSEMNVSTLELGDSALYLCASSLGDGQYFGPGTRLTVT.

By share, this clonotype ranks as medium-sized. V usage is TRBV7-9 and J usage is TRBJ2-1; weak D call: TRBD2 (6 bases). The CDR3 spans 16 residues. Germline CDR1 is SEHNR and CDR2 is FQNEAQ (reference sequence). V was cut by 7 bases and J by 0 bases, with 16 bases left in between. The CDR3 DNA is TGTGCCAGCAACATCAGGGACTTAAGCTCCTACAATGAGCAGTTCTTC. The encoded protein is CASNIRDLSSYNEQFF.

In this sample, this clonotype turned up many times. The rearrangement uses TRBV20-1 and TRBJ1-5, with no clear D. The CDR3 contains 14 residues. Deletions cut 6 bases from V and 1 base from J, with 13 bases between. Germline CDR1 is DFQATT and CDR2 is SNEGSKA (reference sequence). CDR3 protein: CSATGGRSNQPQHF. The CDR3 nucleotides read TGCAGTGCCACCGGTGGTCGGAGCAATCAGCCCCAGCATTTT.

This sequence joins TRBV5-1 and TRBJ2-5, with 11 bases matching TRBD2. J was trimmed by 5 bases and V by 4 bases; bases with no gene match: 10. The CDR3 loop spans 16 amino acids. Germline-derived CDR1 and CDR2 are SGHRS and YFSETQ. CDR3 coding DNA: TGCGCCAGCAGCCCACTACTAGCGGGAGTCCGGGAGACCCAGTACTTC. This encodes CASSPLLAGVRETQYF.

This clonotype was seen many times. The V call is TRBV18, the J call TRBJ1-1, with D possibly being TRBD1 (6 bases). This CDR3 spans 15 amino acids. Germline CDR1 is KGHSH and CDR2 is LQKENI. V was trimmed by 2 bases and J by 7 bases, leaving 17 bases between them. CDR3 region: CASSPTDRVEFEAFF. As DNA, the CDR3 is TGTGCCAGCTCACCAACGGACAGAGTAGAATTTGAAGCTTTCTTT. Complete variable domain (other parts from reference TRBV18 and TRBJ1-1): NAGVMQNPRHLVRRRGQEARLRCSPMKGHSHVYWYRQLPEEGLKFMVYLQKENIIDESGMPKERFSAEFPKEGPSILRIQQVVRGDSAAYFCASSPTDRVEFEAFFGQGTRLTVV.

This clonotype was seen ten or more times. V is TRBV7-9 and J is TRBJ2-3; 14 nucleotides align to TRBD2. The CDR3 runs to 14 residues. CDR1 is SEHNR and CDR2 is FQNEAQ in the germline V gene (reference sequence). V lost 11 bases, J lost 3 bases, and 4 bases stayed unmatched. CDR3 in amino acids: CAGGTSGGTDTQYF. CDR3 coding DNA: TGTGCCGGAGGGACTAGCGGGGGTACAGATACGCAGTATTTT.

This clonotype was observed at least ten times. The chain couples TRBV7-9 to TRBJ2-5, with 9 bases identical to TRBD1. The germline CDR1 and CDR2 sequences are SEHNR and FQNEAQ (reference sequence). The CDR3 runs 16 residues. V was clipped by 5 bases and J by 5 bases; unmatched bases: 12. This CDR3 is CASSARRDREGETQYF. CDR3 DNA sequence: TGTGCCAGCAGCGCCAGGAGGGACAGGGAAGGCGAGACCCAGTACTTC.

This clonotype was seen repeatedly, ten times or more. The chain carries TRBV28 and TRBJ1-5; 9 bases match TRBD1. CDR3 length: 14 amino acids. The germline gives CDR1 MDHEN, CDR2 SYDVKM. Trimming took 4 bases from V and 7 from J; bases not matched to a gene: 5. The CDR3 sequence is CASSWDRAEQPQHF. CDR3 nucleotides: TGTGCCAGCAGTTGGGACAGGGCGGAACAGCCCCAGCATTTT.

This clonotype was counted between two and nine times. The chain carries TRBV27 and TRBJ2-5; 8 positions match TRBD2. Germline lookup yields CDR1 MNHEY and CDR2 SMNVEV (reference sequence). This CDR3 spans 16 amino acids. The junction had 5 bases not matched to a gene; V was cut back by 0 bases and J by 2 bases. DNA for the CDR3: TGTGCCAGCAGTTTATCTTCTAGCGGGTGGCAAGAGACCCAGTACTTC. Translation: CASSLSSSGWQETQYF.

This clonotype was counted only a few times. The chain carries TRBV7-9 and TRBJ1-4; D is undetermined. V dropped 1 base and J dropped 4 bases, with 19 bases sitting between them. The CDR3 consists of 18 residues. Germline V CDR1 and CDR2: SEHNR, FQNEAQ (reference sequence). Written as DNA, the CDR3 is TGTGCCAGCAGCTTAGTGATGGACGCACACCACTATAATGAAAAACTGTTTTTT. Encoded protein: CASSLVMDAHHYNEKLFF.

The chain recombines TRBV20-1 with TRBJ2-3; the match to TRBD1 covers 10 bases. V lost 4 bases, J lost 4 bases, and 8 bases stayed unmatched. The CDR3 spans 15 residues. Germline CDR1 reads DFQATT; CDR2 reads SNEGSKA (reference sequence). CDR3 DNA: TGCAGTGCTAAGAGTGGGACAGGGGCGGCAGATACGCAGTATTTT. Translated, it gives CSAKSGTGAADTQYF.

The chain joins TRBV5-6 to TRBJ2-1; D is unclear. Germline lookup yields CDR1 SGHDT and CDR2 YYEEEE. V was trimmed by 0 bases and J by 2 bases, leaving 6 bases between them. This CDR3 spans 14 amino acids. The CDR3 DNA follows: TGTGCCAGCAGCTTGGGGCAGGCCTACAATGAGCAGTTCTTC. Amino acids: CASSLGQAYNEQFF.

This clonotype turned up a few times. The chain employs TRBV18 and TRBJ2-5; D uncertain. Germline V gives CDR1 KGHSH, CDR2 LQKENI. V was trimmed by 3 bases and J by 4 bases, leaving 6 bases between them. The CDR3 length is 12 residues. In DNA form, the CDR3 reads TGTGCCAGCTCACCTCTCGGAGAGACCCAGTACTTC. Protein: CASSPLGETQYF.

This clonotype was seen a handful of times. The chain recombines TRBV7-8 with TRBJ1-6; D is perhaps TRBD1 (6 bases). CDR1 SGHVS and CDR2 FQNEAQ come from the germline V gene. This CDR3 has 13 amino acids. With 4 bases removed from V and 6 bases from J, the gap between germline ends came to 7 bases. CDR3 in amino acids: CASSSDSNSPLHF. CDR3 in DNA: TGTGCCAGCAGCTCGGACAGTAATTCACCCCTCCACTTT.

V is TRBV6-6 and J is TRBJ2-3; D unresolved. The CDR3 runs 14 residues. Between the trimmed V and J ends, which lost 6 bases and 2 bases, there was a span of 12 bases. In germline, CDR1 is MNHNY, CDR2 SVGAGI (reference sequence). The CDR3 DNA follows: TGTGCCAGCAGAAACGAAGGGAACACAGATACGCAGTATTTT. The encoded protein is CASRNEGNTDTQYF.

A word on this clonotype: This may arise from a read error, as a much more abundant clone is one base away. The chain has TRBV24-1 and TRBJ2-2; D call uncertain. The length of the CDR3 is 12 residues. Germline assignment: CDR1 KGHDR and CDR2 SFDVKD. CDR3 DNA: TGTGCCACCAGTGACCCCCTTGAGGAGCCGTTTTTT. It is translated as CATSDPLEEPFF.

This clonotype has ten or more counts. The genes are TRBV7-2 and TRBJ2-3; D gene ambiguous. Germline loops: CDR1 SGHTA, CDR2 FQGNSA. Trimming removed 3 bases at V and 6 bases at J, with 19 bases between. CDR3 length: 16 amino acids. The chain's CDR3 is CASSLDGRSLGDTQYF. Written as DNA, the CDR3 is TGTGCCAGCAGCTTGGACGGGCGATCCCTGGGGGATACGCAGTATTTT.

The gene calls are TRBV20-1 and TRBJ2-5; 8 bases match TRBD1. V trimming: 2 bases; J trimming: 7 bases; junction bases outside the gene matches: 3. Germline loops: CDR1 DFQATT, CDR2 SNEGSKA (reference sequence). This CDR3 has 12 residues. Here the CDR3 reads CSARLTGGTQYF. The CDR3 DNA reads TGCAGTGCTAGACTCACAGGGGGGACCCAGTACTTC.

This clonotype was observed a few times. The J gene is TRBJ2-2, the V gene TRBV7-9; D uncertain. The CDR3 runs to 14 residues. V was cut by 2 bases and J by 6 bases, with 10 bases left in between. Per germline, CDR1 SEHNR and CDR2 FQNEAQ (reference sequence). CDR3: CASSLLLVAGELFF. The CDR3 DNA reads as TGTGCCAGCAGCTTACTCTTAGTGGCCGGGGAGCTGTTTTTT.

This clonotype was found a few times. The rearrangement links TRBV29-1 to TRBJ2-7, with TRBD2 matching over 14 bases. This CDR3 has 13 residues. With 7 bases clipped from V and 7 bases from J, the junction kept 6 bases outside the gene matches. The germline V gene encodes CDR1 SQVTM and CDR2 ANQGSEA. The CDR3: CSGGTSGSGEQYF. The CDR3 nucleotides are TGCAGCGGCGGGACTAGCGGGAGCGGAGAGCAGTACTTC.